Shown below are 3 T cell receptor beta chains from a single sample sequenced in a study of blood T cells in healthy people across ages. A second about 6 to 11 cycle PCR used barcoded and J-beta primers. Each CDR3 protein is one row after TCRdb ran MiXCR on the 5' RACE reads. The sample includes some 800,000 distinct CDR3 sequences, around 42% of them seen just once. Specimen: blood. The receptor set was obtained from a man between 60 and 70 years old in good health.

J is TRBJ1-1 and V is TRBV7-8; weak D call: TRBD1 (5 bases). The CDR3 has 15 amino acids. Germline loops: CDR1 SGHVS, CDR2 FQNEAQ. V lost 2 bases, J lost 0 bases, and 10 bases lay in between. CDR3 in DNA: TGTGCCAGCAGCTTAAGGGGCAGCGTGAACACTGAAGCTTTCTTT. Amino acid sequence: CASSLRGSVNTEAFF.

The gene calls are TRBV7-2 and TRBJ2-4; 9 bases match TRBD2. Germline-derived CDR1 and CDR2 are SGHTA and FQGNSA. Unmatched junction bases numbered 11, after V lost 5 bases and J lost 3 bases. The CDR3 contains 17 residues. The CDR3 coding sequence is TGTGCCAGCAGCCAAGCGGGGGGCGCCGACCGCAAAAACATTCAGTACTTC. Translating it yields CASSQAGGADRKNIQYF.

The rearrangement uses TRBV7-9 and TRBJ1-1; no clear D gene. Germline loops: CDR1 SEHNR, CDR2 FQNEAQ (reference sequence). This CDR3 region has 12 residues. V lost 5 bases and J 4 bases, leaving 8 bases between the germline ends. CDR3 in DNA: TGTGCCAGCAGCCTCCTGGCCACTGAAGCTTTCTTT. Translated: CASSLLATEAFF.